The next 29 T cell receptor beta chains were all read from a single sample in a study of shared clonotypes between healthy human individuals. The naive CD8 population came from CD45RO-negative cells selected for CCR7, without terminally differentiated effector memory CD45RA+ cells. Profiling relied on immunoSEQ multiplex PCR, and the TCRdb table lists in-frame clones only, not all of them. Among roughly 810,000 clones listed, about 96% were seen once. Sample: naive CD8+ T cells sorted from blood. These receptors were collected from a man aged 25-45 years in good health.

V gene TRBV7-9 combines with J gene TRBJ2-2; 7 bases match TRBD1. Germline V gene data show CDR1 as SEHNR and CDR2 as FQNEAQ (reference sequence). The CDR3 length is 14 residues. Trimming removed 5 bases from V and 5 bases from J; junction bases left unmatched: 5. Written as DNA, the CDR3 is TGTGCCAGCAGCCCACGGACAGGAACCGGGGAGCTGTTTTTT. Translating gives CASSPRTGTGELFF.

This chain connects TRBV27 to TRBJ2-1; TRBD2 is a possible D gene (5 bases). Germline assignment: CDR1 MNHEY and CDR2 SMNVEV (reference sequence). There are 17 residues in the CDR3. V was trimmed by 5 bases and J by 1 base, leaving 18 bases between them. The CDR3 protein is CASSPIEPRVSYNEQFF. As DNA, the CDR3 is TGTGCCAGCAGTCCCATTGAACCGCGGGTTTCCTACAATGAGCAGTTCTTC.

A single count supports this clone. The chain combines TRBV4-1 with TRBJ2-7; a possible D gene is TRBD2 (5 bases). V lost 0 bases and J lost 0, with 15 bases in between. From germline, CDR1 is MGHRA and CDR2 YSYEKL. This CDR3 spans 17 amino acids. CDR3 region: CASSQDEGRDVSYEQYF. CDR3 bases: TGCGCCAGCAGCCAAGATGAGGGCAGAGATGTCTCCTACGAGCAGTACTTC.

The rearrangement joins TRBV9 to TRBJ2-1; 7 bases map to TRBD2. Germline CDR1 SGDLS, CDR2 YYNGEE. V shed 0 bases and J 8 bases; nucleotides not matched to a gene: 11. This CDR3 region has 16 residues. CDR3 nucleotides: TGTGCCAGCAGCGTAGTAGCGGGTAATATTGGATATGAGCAGTTCTTC. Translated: CASSVVAGNIGYEQFF.

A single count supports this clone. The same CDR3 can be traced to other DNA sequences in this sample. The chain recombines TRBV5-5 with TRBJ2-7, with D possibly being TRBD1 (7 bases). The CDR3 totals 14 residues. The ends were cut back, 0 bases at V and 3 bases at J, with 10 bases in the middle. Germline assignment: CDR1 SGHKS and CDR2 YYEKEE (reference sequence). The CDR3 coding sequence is TGTGCCAGCAGCTTGGGACAGGGAGGCTACGAGCAGTACTTC. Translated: CASSLGQGGYEQYF.

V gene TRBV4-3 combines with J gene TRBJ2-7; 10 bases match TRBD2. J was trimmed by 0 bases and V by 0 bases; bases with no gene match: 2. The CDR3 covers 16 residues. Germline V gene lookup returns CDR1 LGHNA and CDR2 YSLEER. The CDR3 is CASSQDLAGGSYEQYF. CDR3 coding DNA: TGCGCCAGCAGCCAAGACTTAGCGGGAGGCTCCTACGAGCAGTACTTC.

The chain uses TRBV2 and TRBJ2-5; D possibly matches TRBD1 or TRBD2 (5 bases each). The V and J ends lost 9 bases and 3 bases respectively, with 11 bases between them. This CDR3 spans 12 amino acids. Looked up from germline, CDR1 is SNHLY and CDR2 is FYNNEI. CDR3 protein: CARGEGEETQYF. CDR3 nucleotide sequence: TGTGCCAGGGGGGAAGGGGAAGAGACCCAGTACTTC.

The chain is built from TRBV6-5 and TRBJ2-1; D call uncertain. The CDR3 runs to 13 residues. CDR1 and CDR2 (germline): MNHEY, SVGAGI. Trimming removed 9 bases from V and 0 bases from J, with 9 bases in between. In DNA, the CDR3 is TGTGCCAGTTCGAGGAGCTCCTACAATGAGCAGTTCTTC. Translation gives CASSRSSYNEQFF.

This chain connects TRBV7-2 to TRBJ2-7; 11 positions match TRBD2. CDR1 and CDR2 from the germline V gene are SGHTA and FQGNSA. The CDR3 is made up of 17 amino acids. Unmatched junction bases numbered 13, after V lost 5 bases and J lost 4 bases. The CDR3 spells CASSREYRGTSGYEQYF. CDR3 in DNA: TGTGCCAGCAGCCGGGAATATAGAGGGACTAGCGGTTACGAGCAGTACTTC.

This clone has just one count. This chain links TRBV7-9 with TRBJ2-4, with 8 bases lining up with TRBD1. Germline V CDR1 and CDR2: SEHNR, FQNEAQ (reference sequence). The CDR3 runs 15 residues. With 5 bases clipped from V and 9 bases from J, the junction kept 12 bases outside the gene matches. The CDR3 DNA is TGTGCCAGCAGCCGCGGACAGGGAATGTTTAGCATTCAGTACTTC. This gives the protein CASSRGQGMFSIQYF. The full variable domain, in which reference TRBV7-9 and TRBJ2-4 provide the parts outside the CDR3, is DTGVSQNPRHKITKRGQNVTFRCDPISEHNRLYWYRQTLGQGPEFLTYFQNEAQLEKSRLLSDRFSAERPKGSFSTLEIQRTEQGDSAMYLCASSRGQGMFSIQYFGAGTRLSVL.

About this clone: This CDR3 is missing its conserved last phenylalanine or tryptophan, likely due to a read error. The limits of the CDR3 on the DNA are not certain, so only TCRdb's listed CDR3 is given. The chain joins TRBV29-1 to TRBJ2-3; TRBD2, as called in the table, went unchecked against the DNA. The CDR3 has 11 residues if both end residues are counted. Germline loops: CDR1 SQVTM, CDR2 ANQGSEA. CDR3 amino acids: CSVDFGGSMLL.

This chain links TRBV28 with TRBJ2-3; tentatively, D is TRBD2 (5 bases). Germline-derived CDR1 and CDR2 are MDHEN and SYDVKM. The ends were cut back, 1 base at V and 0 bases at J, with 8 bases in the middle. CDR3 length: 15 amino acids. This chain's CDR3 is CASSLSADSTDTQYF. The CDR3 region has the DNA TGTGCCAGCAGTTTATCAGCGGATAGCACAGATACGCAGTATTTT.

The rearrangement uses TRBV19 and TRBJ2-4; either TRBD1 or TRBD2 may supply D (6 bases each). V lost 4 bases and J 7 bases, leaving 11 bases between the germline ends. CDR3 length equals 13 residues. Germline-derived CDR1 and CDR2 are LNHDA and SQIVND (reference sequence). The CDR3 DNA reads TGTGCCAGTAGTAACGGAGGGGGGAACATTCAGTACTTC. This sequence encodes CASSNGGGNIQYF.

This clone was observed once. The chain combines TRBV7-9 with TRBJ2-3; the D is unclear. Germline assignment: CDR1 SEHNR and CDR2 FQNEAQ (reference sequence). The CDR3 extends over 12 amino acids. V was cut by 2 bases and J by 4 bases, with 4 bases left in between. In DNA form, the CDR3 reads TGTGCCAGCAGCTTAACCCCAGATACGCAGTATTTT. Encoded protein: CASSLTPDTQYF.

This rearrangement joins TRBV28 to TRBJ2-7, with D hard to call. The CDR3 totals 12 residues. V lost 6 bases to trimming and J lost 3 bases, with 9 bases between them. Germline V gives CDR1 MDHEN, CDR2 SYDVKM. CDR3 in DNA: TGTGCCAGCAGCTCTGACTTCTACGAGCAGTACTTC. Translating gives CASSSDFYEQYF.

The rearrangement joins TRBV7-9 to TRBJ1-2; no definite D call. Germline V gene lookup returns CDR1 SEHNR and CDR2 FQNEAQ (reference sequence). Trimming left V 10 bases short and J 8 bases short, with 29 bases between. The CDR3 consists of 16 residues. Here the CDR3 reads CAIPSFGTNNRRGYTF. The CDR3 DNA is TGTGCCATCCCTTCTTTCGGAACCAATAACCGGAGGGGCTACACCTTC.

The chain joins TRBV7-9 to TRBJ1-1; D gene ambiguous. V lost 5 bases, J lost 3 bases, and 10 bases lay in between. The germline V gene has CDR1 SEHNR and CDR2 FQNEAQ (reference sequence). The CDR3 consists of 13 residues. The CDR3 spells CASSMDYDTEAFF. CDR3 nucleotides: TGTGCCAGCAGCATGGATTACGACACTGAAGCTTTCTTT.

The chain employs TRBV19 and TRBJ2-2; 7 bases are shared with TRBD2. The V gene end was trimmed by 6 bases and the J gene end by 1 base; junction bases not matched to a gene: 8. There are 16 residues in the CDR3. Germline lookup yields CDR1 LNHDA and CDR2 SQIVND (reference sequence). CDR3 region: CASRRDSGLNTGELFF. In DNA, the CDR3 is TGTGCCAGTAGAAGGGATAGCGGGCTGAACACCGGGGAGCTGTTTTTT.

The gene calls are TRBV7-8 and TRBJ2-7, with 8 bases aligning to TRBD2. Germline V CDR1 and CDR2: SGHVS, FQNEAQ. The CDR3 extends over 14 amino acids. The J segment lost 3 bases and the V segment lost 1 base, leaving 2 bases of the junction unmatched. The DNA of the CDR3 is TGTGCCAGCAGCTTAGGAGCGGGGGACTACGAGCAGTACTTC. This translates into CASSLGAGDYEQYF.

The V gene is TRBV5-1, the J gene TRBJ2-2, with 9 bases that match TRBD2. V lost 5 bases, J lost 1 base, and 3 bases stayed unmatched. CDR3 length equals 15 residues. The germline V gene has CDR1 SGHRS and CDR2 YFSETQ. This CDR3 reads CASSSTSGNTGELFF. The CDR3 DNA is TGCGCCAGCAGTTCGACTAGCGGGAACACCGGGGAGCTGTTTTTT.

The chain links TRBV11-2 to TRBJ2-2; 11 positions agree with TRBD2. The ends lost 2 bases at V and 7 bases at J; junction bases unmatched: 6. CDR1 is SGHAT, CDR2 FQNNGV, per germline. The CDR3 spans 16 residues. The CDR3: CASSLRTSGQVGELFF. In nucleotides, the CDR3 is TGTGCCAGCAGCTTAAGGACTAGCGGGCAGGTCGGGGAGCTGTTTTTT.

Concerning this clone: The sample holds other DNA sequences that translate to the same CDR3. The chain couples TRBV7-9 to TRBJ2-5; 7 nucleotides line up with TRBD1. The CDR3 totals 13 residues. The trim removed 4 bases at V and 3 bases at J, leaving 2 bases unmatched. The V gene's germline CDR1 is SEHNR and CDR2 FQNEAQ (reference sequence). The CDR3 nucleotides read TGTGCCAGCAGCTCCACAGGGGAAGAGACCCAGTACTTC. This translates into CASSSTGEETQYF.

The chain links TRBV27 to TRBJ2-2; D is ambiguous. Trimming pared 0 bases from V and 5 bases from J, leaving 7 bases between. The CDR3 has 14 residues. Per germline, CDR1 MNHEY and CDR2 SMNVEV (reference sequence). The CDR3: CASSLSGITGELFF. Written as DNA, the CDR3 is TGTGCCAGCAGTTTATCTGGGATAACCGGGGAGCTGTTTTTT.

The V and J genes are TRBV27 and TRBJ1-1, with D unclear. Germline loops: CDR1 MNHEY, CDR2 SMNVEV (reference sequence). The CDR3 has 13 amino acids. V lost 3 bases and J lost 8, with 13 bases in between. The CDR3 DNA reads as TGTGCCAGCAGTTTCGGGATGTGGGCAGAAGCTTTCTTT. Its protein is CASSFGMWAEAFF.

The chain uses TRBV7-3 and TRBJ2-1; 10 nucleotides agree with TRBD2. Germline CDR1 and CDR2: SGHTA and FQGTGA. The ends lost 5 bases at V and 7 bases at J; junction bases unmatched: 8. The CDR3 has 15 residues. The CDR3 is CASSPLGAGGNEQFF. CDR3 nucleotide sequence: TGTGCCAGCAGCCCCCTAGGAGCGGGAGGGAATGAGCAGTTCTTC.

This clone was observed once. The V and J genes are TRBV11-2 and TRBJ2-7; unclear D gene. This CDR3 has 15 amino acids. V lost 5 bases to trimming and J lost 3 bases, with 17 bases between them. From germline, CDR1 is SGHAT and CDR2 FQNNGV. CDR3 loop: CASSPAGGIFYEQYF. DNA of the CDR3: TGTGCCAGCAGCCCAGCCGGTGGGATCTTCTACGAGCAGTACTTC.

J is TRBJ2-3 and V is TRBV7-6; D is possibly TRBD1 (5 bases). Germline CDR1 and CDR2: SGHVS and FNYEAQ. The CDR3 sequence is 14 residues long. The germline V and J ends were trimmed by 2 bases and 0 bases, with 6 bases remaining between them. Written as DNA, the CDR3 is TGTGCCAGCAGCTTACAGGGCAGCACAGATACGCAGTATTTT. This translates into CASSLQGSTDTQYF.

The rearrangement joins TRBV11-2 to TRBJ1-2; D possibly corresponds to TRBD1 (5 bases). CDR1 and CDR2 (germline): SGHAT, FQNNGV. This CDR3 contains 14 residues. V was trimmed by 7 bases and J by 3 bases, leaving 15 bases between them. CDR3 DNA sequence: TGTGCCAGCAACCTAAATGTGGGGGACTATGGCTACACCTTC. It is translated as CASNLNVGDYGYTF.

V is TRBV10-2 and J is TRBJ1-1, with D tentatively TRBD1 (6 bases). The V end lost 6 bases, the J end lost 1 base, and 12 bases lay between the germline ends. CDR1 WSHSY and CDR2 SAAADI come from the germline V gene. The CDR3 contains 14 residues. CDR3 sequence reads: CASRVRGSNTEAFF. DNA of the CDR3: TGCGCCAGCAGAGTCAGGGGATCGAACACTGAAGCTTTCTTT.